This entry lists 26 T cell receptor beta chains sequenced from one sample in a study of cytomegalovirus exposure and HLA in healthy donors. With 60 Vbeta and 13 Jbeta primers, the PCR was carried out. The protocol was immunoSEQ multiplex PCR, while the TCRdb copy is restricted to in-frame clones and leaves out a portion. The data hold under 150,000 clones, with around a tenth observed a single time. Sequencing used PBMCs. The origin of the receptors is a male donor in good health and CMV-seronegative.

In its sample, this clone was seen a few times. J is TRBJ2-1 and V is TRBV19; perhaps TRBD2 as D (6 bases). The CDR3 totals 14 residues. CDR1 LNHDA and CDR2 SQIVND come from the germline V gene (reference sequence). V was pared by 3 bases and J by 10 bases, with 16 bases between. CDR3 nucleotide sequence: TGTGCCAGTAGTATCCCGGTGCGGGGTAGAGAGCAGTTCTTC. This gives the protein CASSIPVRGREQFF.

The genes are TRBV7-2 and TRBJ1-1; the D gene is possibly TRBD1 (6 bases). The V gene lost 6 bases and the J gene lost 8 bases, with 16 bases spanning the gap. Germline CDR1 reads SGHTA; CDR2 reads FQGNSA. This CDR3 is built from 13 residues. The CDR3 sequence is CASSFKTGTEAFF. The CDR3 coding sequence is TGTGCCAGCAGTTTCAAGACAGGAACCGAAGCTTTCTTT.

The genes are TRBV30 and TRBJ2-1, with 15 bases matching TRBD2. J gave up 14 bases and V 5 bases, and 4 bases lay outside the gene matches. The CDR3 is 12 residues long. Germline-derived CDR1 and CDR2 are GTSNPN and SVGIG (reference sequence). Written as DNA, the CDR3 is TGTGCCTGGGGACTAGCGGGAGGGCCTGAGTTCTTC. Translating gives CAWGLAGGPEFF.

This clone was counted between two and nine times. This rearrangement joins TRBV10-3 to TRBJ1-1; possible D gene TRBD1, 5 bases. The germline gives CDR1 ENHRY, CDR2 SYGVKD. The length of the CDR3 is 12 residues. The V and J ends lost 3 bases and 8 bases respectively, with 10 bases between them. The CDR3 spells CAISETGPEAFF. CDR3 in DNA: TGTGCCATCAGTGAAACAGGCCCCGAAGCTTTCTTT.

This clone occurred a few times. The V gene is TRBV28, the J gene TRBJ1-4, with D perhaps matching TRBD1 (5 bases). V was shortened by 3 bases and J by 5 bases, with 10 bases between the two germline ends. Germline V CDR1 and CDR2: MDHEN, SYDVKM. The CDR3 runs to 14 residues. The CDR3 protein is CASSFRAENEKLFF. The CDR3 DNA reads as TGTGCCAGCAGTTTCAGGGCAGAAAATGAAAAACTGTTTTTT.

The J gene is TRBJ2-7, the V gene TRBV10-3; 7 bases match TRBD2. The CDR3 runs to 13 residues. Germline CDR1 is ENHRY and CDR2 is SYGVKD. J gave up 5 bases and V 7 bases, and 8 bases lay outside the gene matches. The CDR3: CAINIAGLNEQYF. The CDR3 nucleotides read TGTGCCATCAATATAGCGGGCCTCAACGAGCAGTACTTC.

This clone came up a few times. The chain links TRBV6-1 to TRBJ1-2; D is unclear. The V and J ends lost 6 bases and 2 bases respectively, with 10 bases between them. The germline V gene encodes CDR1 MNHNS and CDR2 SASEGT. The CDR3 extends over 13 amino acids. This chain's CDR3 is CASSHPSNYGYTF. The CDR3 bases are TGTGCCAGCAGCCACCCTAGCAACTATGGCTACACCTTC.

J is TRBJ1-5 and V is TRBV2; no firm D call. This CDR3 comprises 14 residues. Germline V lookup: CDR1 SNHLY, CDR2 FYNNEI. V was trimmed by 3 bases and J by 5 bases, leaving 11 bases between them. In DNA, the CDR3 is TGTGCCAGCAGTGATTCAAATACGGATCAGCCCCAGCATTTT. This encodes CASSDSNTDQPQHF.

CDR3 region: CASSLGGGEPQHF. Here the CDR3 DNA reads TGTGCCAGCAGTTTAGGGGGAGGAGAGCCCCAGCATTTT. The chain carries TRBV28 and TRBJ1-5; D perhaps matches TRBD1 (5 bases). The CDR3 has 13 residues. The germline CDR1 and CDR2 sequences are MDHEN and SYDVKM. Deletions cut 2 bases from V and 8 bases from J, with 10 bases between.

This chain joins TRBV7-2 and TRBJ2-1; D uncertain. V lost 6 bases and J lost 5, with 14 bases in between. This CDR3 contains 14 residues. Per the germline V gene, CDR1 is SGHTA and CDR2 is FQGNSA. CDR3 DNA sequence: TGTGCCAGCAGTGTAAGCCAACAGCACAATGAGCAGTTCTTC. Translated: CASSVSQQHNEQFF.

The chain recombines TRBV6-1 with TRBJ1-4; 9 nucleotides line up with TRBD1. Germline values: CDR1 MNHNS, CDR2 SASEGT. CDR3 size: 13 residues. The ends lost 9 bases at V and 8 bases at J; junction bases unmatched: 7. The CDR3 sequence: CASHGTGREKLFF. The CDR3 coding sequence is TGTGCCAGTCACGGGACAGGGAGGGAAAAACTGTTTTTT.

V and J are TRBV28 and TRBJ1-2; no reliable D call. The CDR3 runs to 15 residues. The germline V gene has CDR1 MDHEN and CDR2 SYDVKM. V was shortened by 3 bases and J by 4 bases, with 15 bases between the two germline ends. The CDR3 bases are TGTGCCAGCAGTTTGTCTTCGGTCCCTAGCTATGGCTACACCTTC. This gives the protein CASSLSSVPSYGYTF.

As DNA, the CDR3 is TGCGCCAGCAGCCAAGGACAGCCTGTGAACACTGAAGCTTTCTTT. Amino acid sequence: CASSQGQPVNTEAFF. The gene calls are TRBV5-1 and TRBJ1-1; D may be TRBD1 (6 bases). Germline V gives CDR1 SGHRS, CDR2 YFSETQ. Trimming removed 4 bases at V and 0 bases at J, with 13 bases between. The CDR3 spans 15 residues.

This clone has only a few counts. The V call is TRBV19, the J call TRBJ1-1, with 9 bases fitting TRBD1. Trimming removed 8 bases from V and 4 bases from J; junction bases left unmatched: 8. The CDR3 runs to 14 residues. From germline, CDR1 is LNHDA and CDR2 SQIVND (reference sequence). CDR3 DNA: TGTGCCAGTGGGGACAGGGAAGTATCCACTGAAGCTTTCTTT. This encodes CASGDREVSTEAFF.

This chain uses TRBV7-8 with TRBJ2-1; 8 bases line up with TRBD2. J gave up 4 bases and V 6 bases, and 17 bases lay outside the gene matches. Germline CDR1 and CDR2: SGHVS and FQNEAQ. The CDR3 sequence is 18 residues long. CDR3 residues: CASSTGMRSRGAYNEQFF. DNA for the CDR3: TGTGCCAGCAGTACGGGGATGCGGTCGCGGGGGGCGTACAATGAGCAGTTCTTC.

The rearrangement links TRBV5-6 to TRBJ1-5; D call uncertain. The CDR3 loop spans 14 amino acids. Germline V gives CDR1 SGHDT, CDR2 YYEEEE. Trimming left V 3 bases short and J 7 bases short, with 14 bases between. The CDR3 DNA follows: TGTGCCAGCAGCTGGGGTCGGGGTTCCCAGCCCCAGCATTTT. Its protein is CASSWGRGSQPQHF. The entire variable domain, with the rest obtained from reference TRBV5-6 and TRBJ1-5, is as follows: DAGVTQSPTHLIKTRGQQVTLRCSPKSGHDTVSWYQQALGQGPQFIFQYYEEEERQRGNFPDRFSGHQFPNYSSELNVNALLLGDSALYLCASSWGRGSQPQHFGDGTRLSIL.

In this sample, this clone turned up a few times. CDR3 nucleotides: TGTGCCAGCAAACGGGACACCAATTACGAGCAGTACTTC. Its translation: CASKRDTNYEQYF. V usage is TRBV2 and J usage is TRBJ2-7, with D perhaps TRBD1 (6 bases). Trimming took off 7 bases at V and 4 bases at J, with 14 bases between the two ends. Germline assignment: CDR1 SNHLY and CDR2 FYNNEI. The CDR3 covers 13 residues.

The CDR3 DNA reads TGTGCCAGCAGGTCGAGACGTCCCTCGGGAGAGCTGTTTTTT. Amino acid sequence: CASRSRRPSGELFF. The chain links TRBV7-2 to TRBJ2-2; D might be TRBD2 (5 bases). V was trimmed by 6 bases and J by 11 bases, leaving 19 bases between them. Germline lookup yields CDR1 SGHTA and CDR2 FQGNSA. CDR3 length: 14 amino acids.

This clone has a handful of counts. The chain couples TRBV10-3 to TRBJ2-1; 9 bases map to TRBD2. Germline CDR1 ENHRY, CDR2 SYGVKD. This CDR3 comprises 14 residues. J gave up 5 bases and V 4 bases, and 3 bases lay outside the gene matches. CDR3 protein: CAISVAGANNEQFF. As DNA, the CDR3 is TGTGCCATCAGTGTAGCGGGAGCCAACAATGAGCAGTTCTTC.

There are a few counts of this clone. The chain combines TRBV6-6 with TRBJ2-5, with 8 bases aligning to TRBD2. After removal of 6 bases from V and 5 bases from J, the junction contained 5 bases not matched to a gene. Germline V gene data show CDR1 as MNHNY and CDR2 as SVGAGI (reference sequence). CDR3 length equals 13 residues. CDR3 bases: TGTGCCAGCAGAACGGGAGGGATTGAGACCCAGTACTTC. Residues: CASRTGGIETQYF.

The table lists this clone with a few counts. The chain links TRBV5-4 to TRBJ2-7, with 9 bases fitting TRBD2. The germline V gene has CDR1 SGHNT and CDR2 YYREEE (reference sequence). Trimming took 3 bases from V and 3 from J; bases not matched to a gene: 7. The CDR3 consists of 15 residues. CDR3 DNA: TGTGCCAGCAGCTCGGGACGACTAGCGGACTACGAGCAGTACTTC. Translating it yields CASSSGRLADYEQYF.

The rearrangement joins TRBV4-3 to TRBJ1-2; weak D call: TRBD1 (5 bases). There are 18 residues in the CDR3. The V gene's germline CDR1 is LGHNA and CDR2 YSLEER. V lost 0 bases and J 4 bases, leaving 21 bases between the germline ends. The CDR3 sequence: CASSQDYTGLPNTYGYTF. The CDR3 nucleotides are TGCGCCAGCAGCCAAGATTATACAGGTCTCCCTAACACCTATGGCTACACCTTC.

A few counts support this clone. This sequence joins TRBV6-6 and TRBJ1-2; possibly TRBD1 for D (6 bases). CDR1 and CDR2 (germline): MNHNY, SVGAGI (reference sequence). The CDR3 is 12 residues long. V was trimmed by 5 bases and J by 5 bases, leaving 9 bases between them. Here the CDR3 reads CASSPGVYGYTF. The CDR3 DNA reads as TGTGCCAGCAGTCCAGGGGTTTATGGCTACACCTTC.

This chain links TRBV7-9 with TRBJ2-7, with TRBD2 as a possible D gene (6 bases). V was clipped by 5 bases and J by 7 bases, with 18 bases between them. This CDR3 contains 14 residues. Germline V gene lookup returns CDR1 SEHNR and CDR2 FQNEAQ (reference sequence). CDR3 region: CASSSISGRREQYF. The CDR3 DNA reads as TGTGCCAGCAGCAGCATTAGCGGCAGGCGGGAGCAGTACTTC.

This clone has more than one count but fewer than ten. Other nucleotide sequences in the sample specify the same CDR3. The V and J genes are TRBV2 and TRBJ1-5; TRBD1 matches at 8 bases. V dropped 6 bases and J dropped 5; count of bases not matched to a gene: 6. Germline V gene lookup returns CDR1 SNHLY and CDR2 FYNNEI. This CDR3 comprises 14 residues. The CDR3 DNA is TGTGCCAGCAGCCGGACAGGGCCGCATCAGCCCCAGCATTTT. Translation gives CASSRTGPHQPQHF.

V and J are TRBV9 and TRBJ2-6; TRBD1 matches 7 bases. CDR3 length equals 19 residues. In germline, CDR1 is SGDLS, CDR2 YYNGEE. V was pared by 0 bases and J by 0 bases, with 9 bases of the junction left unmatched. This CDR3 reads CASSVAPGQLVSGANVLTF. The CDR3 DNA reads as TGTGCCAGCAGCGTAGCTCCGGGACAGCTAGTCTCTGGGGCCAACGTCCTGACTTTC.